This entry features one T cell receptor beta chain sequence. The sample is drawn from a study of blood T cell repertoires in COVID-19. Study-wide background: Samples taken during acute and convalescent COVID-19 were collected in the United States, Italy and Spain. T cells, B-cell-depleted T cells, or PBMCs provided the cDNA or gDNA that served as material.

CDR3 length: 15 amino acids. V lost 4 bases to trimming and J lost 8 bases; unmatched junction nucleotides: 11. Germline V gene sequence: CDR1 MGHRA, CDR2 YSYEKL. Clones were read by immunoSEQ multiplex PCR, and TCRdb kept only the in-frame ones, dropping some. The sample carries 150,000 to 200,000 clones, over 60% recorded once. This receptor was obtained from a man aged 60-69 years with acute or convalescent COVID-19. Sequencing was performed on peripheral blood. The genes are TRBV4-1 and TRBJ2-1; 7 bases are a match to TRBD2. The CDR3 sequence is CASSPGGGGGDEQFF. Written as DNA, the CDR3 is TGCGCCAGCAGCCCTGGTGGGGGGGGTGGCGATGAGCAGTTCTTC.